These T cell receptor beta chains were read from a single sample in a study of cytomegalovirus exposure and HLA in healthy donors. Clones were sequenced by immunoSEQ multiplex PCR, and TCRdb holds only the in-frame ones, with some missing. The sample holds around 150,000 clones, less than 90% seen once. Sample: PBMCs. The receptors were sampled from a young woman in good health and CMV-seronegative. The CDR3 runs from the conserved cysteine through the conserved F or W. D genes are given only for firm matches. Clone size is not always given. Where it is, it says once, few, many or a class for expanded clones.

v_gene: TRBV2; j_gene: TRBJ2-7; abundance: few; d_gene: NA; CDR3nt: TGTGCCAGCAGTGTCAACGGGGCCTACGAGCAGTACTTC; CDR3aa: CASSVNGAYEQYF
v_gene: TRBV15; j_gene: TRBJ2-4; abundance: NA; d_gene: TRBD1; CDR3nt: TGTGCCACCAGCAGAAAGGGACAGGGGGCGAAAAACATTCAGTACTTC; CDR3aa: CATSRKGQGAKNIQYF
v_gene: TRBV5-1; j_gene: TRBJ2-5; abundance: NA; d_gene: TRBD1; CDR3nt: TGCGCCAGCAGCTTCCAAGGGGGGACAGGGAAGAAGACCCAGTACTTC; CDR3aa: CASSFQGGTGKKTQYF
v_gene: TRBV25-1; j_gene: TRBJ1-2; abundance: NA; d_gene: NA; CDR3nt: TGTGCCAGCAGTGAGGAGGTCCGCTACACCTTC; CDR3aa: CASSEEVRYTF
v_gene: TRBV6-1; j_gene: TRBJ1-1; abundance: NA; d_gene: NA; CDR3nt: TGTGCCAGCAGAAGGGGTTTAGGCACTGAAGCTTTCTTT; CDR3aa: CASRRGLGTEAFF
v_gene: TRBV7-6; j_gene: TRBJ2-1; abundance: once; d_gene: NA; CDR3nt: TGTGCCAGCAGCCCCGGACTCCTGGGGCAGTTCTTC; CDR3aa: CASSPGLLGQFF
v_gene: TRBV19; j_gene: TRBJ1-5; abundance: NA; d_gene: TRBD1; CDR3nt: TGTGCCAGTAGTAACTTGGACAGGGTTGGCCCCCAGCATTTT; CDR3aa: CASSNLDRVGPQHF
v_gene: TRBV19; j_gene: TRBJ2-7; abundance: NA; d_gene: TRBD1; CDR3nt: TGTGCCAGTAGTAGCCGGACAGGGGCCTCCTACGAGCAGTACTTC; CDR3aa: CASSSRTGASYEQYF
v_gene: TRBV4-1; j_gene: TRBJ1-2; abundance: NA; d_gene: TRBD1; CDR3nt: TGCGCCAGCAATCAACCCGGACAGGGGGTCTATGGCTACACCTTC; CDR3aa: CASNQPGQGVYGYTF
v_gene: TRBV18; j_gene: TRBJ1-4; abundance: once; d_gene: NA; CDR3nt: TGTGCCAGCTCACCACCGCGCAGGGAAGGCGAAAAACTGTTTTTT; CDR3aa: CASSPPRREGEKLFF
v_gene: TRBV4-1; j_gene: TRBJ1-2; abundance: few; d_gene: NA; CDR3nt: TGCGCCAGCAGCCAAGGCTCCGTTGTGGGGCGCCGGGAGAGTGGCTACACCTTC; CDR3aa: CASSQGSVVGRRESGYTF
v_gene: TRBV27; j_gene: TRBJ2-1; abundance: NA; d_gene: TRBD2; CDR3nt: TGTGCCAGCAGTTTACAGGGACTAGCGGGAGCTGTCAATGAGCAGTTCTTC; CDR3aa: CASSLQGLAGAVNEQFF
v_gene: TRBV29-1; j_gene: TRBJ2-1; abundance: NA; d_gene: NA; CDR3nt: TGCAGCGTTGAAGATCCCGACAGGAAGTCCTACAATGAGCAGTTCTTC; CDR3aa: CSVEDPDRKSYNEQFF
v_gene: TRBV29-1; j_gene: TRBJ2-7; abundance: NA; d_gene: TRBD1; CDR3nt: TGCAGCGCTCGGACAGGGGGCTACGAGCAGTACTTC; CDR3aa: CSARTGGYEQYF
v_gene: TRBV27; j_gene: TRBJ1-5; abundance: NA; d_gene: NA; CDR3nt: TGTGCCAGCAGTCCACTCCCTTTGGACATCCGCGCAAGGGGCAATCAGCCCCAGCATTTT; CDR3aa: CASSPLPLDIRARGNQPQHF
v_gene: TRBV2; j_gene: TRBJ2-5; abundance: NA; d_gene: NA; CDR3nt: TGTGCCAGCAGTGAAACGGGTAGCGGTTACCAAGAGACCCAGTACTTC; CDR3aa: CASSETGSGYQETQYF